One and the same sample provided the 17 T cell receptor beta chains below, sequenced in a study of T cell changes during pregnancy in multiple sclerosis. Measured with immunoSEQ multiplex PCR; TCRdb has only the in-frame clones, and not every one. The repertoire has 35,000 to 50,000 clones, almost 90% of them found once; the top ten carry 4.7%. Sequenced material: peripheral blood, taken in the second trimester of pregnancy. These receptors came from a female donor in good health, enrolled as a control in a pregnancy study.

This clone was found once. The chain links TRBV5-1 to TRBJ1-1, with a weak D call TRBD1 (5 bases). This CDR3 contains 15 residues. Germline CDR1 SGHRS, CDR2 YFSETQ. Trimming removed 1 base at V and 2 bases at J, with 12 bases between. The CDR3 nucleotides read TGCGCCAGCAGCTTGATAGGGGCCCTAAACACTGAAGCTTTCTTT. This gives the protein CASSLIGALNTEAFF.

As to this clone: Mismatch with germline at one junction end may stem from a read error. V is TRBV5-1 and J is TRBJ2-4, with 9 bases aligning to TRBD2. The CDR3 consists of 15 residues. The germline CDR1 and CDR2 sequences are SGHRS and YFSETQ. The CDR3 sequence is CASSRVAGVENIRYF. As DNA, the CDR3 is TGCGCCAGCAGCCGAGTAGCGGGGGTAGAAAACATTCGGTACTTC.

The rearrangement joins TRBV5-1 to TRBJ1-2; D gene unclear. Looked up from germline, CDR1 is SGHRS and CDR2 is YFSETQ. The CDR3 totals 13 residues. V was shortened by 3 bases and J by 1 base, with 7 bases between the two germline ends. The chain's CDR3 is CASSSGVNYGYTF. The CDR3 bases are TGCGCCAGCAGCTCCGGGGTTAACTATGGCTACACCTTC.

This clone was detected once. The CDR3 DNA follows: TGTGCCAGCAGCTTCGGACTAGTAGGAAACGAGCAGTACTTC. Its protein product is CASSFGLVGNEQYF. This chain uses TRBV7-2 with TRBJ2-7, with TRBD2 matching over 7 bases. Germline loops: CDR1 SGHTA, CDR2 FQGNSA. After removal of 3 bases from V and 5 bases from J, the junction contained 7 bases not matched to a gene. The CDR3 has 14 amino acids.

The rearrangement links TRBV9 to TRBJ1-3; D unresolved. The CDR3 has 16 amino acids. The germline CDR1 and CDR2 sequences are SGDLS and YYNGEE. V was shortened by 5 bases and J by 0 bases, with 15 bases between the two germline ends. In DNA, the CDR3 is TGTGCCAGCAGAGAGGGCGACACTTACTCTGGAAACACCATATATTTT. This translates into CASREGDTYSGNTIYF.

The genes are TRBV7-2 and TRBJ1-5; D unresolved. The length of the CDR3 is 14 residues. The ends were cut back, 6 bases at V and 2 bases at J, with 11 bases in the middle. Germline V CDR1 and CDR2: SGHTA, FQGNSA. The CDR3 loop is CASSRSAGNQPQHF. The CDR3 nucleotides are TGTGCCAGCAGTCGCAGCGCCGGCAATCAGCCCCAGCATTTT.

The chain uses TRBV4-3 and TRBJ1-4; 10 bases align to TRBD1. The CDR3 is made up of 18 amino acids. CDR1 LGHNA and CDR2 YSLEER come from the germline V gene. The ends lost 1 base at V and 0 bases at J; junction bases unmatched: 5. This CDR3 reads CASSQGQGATSTNEKLFF. The CDR3 nucleotides read TGCGCCAGCAGCCAAGGACAGGGGGCTACCTCAACTAATGAAAAACTGTTTTTT.

The V gene is TRBV15, the J gene TRBJ1-5, with D possibly matching TRBD1 (5 bases). Germline CDR1 is LNHNV and CDR2 is YYDKDF (reference sequence). Deletions cut 5 bases from V and 1 base from J, with 12 bases between. This CDR3 has 15 residues. CDR3 coding DNA: TGTGCCACCAGCGAGGGCGGGGGGAGCAATCAGCCCCAGCATTTT. Protein product: CATSEGGGSNQPQHF. Together with reference TRBV15 and TRBJ1-5, the CDR3 gives the full variable domain: DAMVIQNPRYQVTQFGKPVTLSCSQTLNHNVMYWYQQKSSQAPKLLFHYYDKDFNNEADTPDNFQSRRPNTSFCFLDIRSPGLGDTAMYLCATSEGGGSNQPQHFGDGTRLSIL.

This chain links TRBV7-2 with TRBJ2-5; a possible D gene is TRBD2 (7 bases). Germline CDR1 and CDR2: SGHTA and FQGNSA. V lost 2 bases and J lost 4, with 14 bases in between. The CDR3 totals 15 residues. This chain's CDR3 is CASSLFPRGAETQYF. Written as DNA, the CDR3 is TGTGCCAGCAGCTTATTTCCTCGGGGGGCAGAGACCCAGTACTTC.

The rearrangement uses TRBV10-3 and TRBJ2-3; 7 nucleotides agree with TRBD1. Looked up from germline, CDR1 is ENHRY and CDR2 is SYGVKD. V gave up 5 bases and J gave up 5 bases; unmatched junction bases: 4. This CDR3 region has 13 residues. The CDR3 here is CAISTQGRDTQYF. DNA of the CDR3: TGTGCCATCAGTACACAGGGGAGAGATACGCAGTATTTT.

The chain links TRBV20-1 to TRBJ1-2, with D perhaps TRBD1 (6 bases). The CDR3 length is 9 residues. The V gene's germline CDR1 is DFQATT and CDR2 SNEGSKA (reference sequence). The CDR3 is CSDRNGYTF. The CDR3 DNA reads as TGCAGCGACAGGAATGGCTACACCTTC.

CDR3 region: CASSLYGVPSGVTYEQYF. CDR3 bases: TGTGCCAGCAGTTTATACGGGGTCCCTAGCGGGGTTACCTACGAGCAGTACTTC. This sequence joins TRBV27 and TRBJ2-7; 9 bases align to TRBD2. V lost 1 base and J lost 2; bases outside the gene matches: 12. The CDR3 extends over 18 amino acids. Germline V gene data show CDR1 as MNHEY and CDR2 as SMNVEV (reference sequence).

The CDR3 loop is CASSYLAGATPYNEQFF. In DNA form, the CDR3 reads TGTGCCAGCAGCTATCTAGCCGGAGCGACCCCCTACAATGAGCAGTTCTTC. The chain recombines TRBV9 with TRBJ2-1, with D perhaps matching TRBD2 (5 bases). Germline V gene data show CDR1 as SGDLS and CDR2 as YYNGEE. Trimming left V 4 bases short and J 2 bases short, with 19 bases between. The CDR3 extends over 17 amino acids.

This clone was observed once. The chain has TRBV2 and TRBJ2-7; D is perhaps TRBD2 (6 bases). Trimming cost V 7 bases and J 6 bases, with 13 bases left between them. This CDR3 contains 12 residues. Germline V gene sequence: CDR1 SNHLY, CDR2 FYNNEI. CDR3 DNA sequence: TGTGCCAGCACAGGAGGGACCGGCGAGCAGTACTTC. This sequence encodes CASTGGTGEQYF. Complete variable domain (other parts from reference TRBV2 and TRBJ2-7): EPEVTQTPSHQVTQMGQEVILRCVPISNHLYFYWYRQILGQKVEFLVSFYNNEISEKSEIFDDQFSVERPDGSNFTLKIRSTKLEDSAMYFCASTGGTGEQYFGPGTRLTVT.

The chain is built from TRBV4-3 and TRBJ2-7; D is unclear. The CDR3 runs to 13 residues. V lost 4 bases and J lost 2, with 9 bases in between. Germline-derived CDR1 and CDR2 are LGHNA and YSLEER. DNA for the CDR3: TGCGCCAGCAGCCCCTCAGCGACCTACGAGCAGTACTTC. It translates to CASSPSATYEQYF.

The chain uses TRBV15 and TRBJ1-1, with D possibly matching TRBD1 (5 bases). The CDR3 has 13 amino acids. Germline CDR1 reads LNHNV; CDR2 reads YYDKDF (reference sequence). V shed 1 base and J shed 5 bases, with 8 bases lying between them. The CDR3 reads CATSRAGDTEAFF. Here the CDR3 DNA reads TGTGCCACCAGCAGAGCGGGGGATACTGAAGCTTTCTTT.

The CDR3 DNA reads as TGTGCCAGCTCATTCGCGGCGGATACGCAGTATTTT. It encodes CASSFAADTQYF. J is TRBJ2-3 and V is TRBV18; D not resolved. Per germline, CDR1 KGHSH and CDR2 LQKENI. V was shortened by 5 bases and J by 6 bases, with 9 bases between the two germline ends. The CDR3 length is 12 residues.